The clone carrying this T cell receptor beta chain was seen a handful of times. Its antigen is not known. Expressed TCRB transcripts got sequenced, as all isolated RNA was reverse transcribed. Sequenced by immunoSEQ multiplex PCR; TCRdb stores in-frame clones only, minus some. The sample holds about 450,000 clones, 10% to 12% seen once. These data belong to a study of beta chain features in type 1 diabetes. Germline V gene sequence: CDR1 LNHDA, CDR2 SQIVND (reference sequence). V lost 7 bases and J lost 4; bases outside the gene matches: 9. The CDR3 runs to 14 residues. Post-sort purity exceeded 95% for all sorted populations. The study's findings and limits: An over-representation of cells with high TCR expression could result from cDNA sequencing.

The genes are TRBV19 and TRBJ2-5; TRBD1 matches 7 bases. This sequence was found in a woman younger than 35 in good health. Sequenced sample: naive CD4+ T cells from blood. The CDR3 nucleotides are TGTGCCAGTAACAACAGGGGAATTGGAGAGACCCAGTACTTC. Its translation: CASNNRGIGETQYF.